The 22 T cell receptor beta chains presented below share a single source sample, sequenced in a study of siplizumab effects on memory and regulatory T cells. Generated by immunoSEQ multiplex PCR, the TCRdb table keeps only in-frame clones and is missing some. Among about 40,000 clones listed, roughly 90% were seen once. The material sequenced was naive CD4+ T cells sorted from blood. Every receptor here comes from a human donor in good health.

This sequence joins TRBV28 and TRBJ2-7, with TRBD2 matching over 8 bases. Germline trimming cut 10 bases from V and 3 bases from J; bases unmatched to any gene: 5. This CDR3 is built from 12 residues. The V gene's germline CDR1 is MDHEN and CDR2 SYDVKM. CDR3 residues: CATSGWGYEQYF. Written as DNA, the CDR3 is TGTGCCACTAGCGGGTGGGGCTACGAGCAGTACTTC. Filled out from reference TRBV28 and TRBJ2-7, the complete variable domain reads DVKVTQSSRYLVKRTGEKVFLECVQDMDHENMFWYRQDPGLGLRLIYFSYDVKMKEKGDIPEGYSVSREKKERFSLILESASTNQTSMYLCATSGWGYEQYFGPGTRLTVT.

This clone has a single count. V and J are TRBV4-1 and TRBJ1-4, with D uncertain. Trimming pared 3 bases from V and 10 bases from J, leaving 15 bases between. The CDR3 spans 14 residues. Germline V gene data show CDR1 as MGHRA and CDR2 as YSYEKL. CDR3 DNA sequence: TGCGCCAGCAGCCACCCCCTCGTAGCGGGAAAACTGTTTTTT. It is translated as CASSHPLVAGKLFF.

The chain recombines TRBV5-1 with TRBJ2-7; 7 positions match TRBD1. CDR3 length equals 17 residues. Germline V CDR1 and CDR2: SGHRS, YFSETQ. V dropped 4 bases and J dropped 0; count of bases not matched to a gene: 13. The CDR3: CASSPLRQGLSSYEQYF. The CDR3, as DNA: TGCGCCAGCAGCCCACTCCGACAGGGCTTGAGCTCCTACGAGCAGTACTTC.

The chain recombines TRBV30 with TRBJ2-3, with D tentatively TRBD2 (6 bases). Germline V gene data show CDR1 as GTSNPN and CDR2 as SVGIG (reference sequence). The CDR3 runs to 14 residues. Trimming removed 0 bases at V and 4 bases at J, with 11 bases between. CDR3 coding DNA: TGTGCCTGGAGTGTACGGCGGGAAGCAGATACGCAGTATTTT. Translating it yields CAWSVRREADTQYF.

The chain's CDR3 is CASSYSINYGYTF. CDR3 nucleotides: TGTGCCAGCAGTTACTCGATCAACTATGGCTACACCTTC. V and J are TRBV6-5 and TRBJ1-2, with D hard to call. Germline V gene sequence: CDR1 MNHEY, CDR2 SVGAGI. With 0 bases removed from V and 2 bases from J, the gap between germline ends came to 4 bases. The CDR3 runs to 13 residues.

The rearrangement links TRBV14 to TRBJ1-1; D unresolved. CDR1 and CDR2 from the germline V gene are SGHDN and FVKESK. The CDR3 contains 15 residues. V was clipped by 1 base and J by 3 bases, with 12 bases between them. CDR3 bases: TGTGCCAGCAGCCAAGGCGGGTCAGCTCACACTGAAGCTTTCTTT. Residues: CASSQGGSAHTEAFF.

The chain has TRBV9 and TRBJ2-7; 7 nucleotides align to TRBD1. CDR1 SGDLS and CDR2 YYNGEE come from the germline V gene. Trimming at V came to 0 bases and at J to 3 bases, leaving 6 bases not matched to a gene. This CDR3 contains 15 residues. The CDR3 sequence is CASSVGPGGHYEQYF. The CDR3, as DNA: TGTGCCAGCAGCGTAGGCCCAGGGGGACACTACGAGCAGTACTTC. Full variable domain (rest looked up from reference TRBV9 and TRBJ2-7): DSGVTQTPKHLITATGQRVTLRCSPRSGDLSVYWYQQSLDQGLQFLIQYYNGEERAKGNILERFSAQQFPDLHSELNLSSLELGDSALYFCASSVGPGGHYEQYFGPGTRLTVT.

The chain links TRBV7-9 to TRBJ1-4; D gene uncertain. Germline CDR1 SEHNR, CDR2 FQNEAQ (reference sequence). Trimming shortened V by 3 bases and J by 3 bases, and 11 bases separated the two germline ends. CDR3 size: 15 residues. The CDR3 loop is CASSLRELPNEKLFF. In DNA form, the CDR3 reads TGTGCCAGCAGCTTGCGTGAGTTGCCTAATGAAAAACTGTTTTTT.

This chain links TRBV14 with TRBJ1-2; TRBD1 agrees at 7 bases. The junction had 7 bases not matched to a gene; V was cut back by 4 bases and J by 2 bases. This CDR3 has 15 residues. Germline values: CDR1 SGHDN, CDR2 FVKESK. For the CDR3, the DNA is TGTGCCAGCAGCCTATCCGGGACAGAAAACTATGGCTACACCTTC. Its protein product is CASSLSGTENYGYTF.

The J gene is TRBJ2-4, the V gene TRBV5-1; the match to TRBD2 covers 9 bases. Germline loops: CDR1 SGHRS, CDR2 YFSETQ. This CDR3 comprises 15 residues. V gave up 4 bases and J gave up 2 bases; unmatched junction bases: 4. CDR3 DNA sequence: TGCGCCAGCAGCGCGGGAGGGGGTTCCAAAAACATTCAGTACTTC. This encodes CASSAGGGSKNIQYF.

The chain is built from TRBV11-2 and TRBJ2-5, with 10 bases aligning to TRBD2. The V gene's germline CDR1 is SGHAT and CDR2 FQNNGV. This CDR3 contains 15 residues. Trimming took 2 bases from V and 4 from J; bases not matched to a gene: 4. The CDR3 DNA follows: TGTGCCAGCAGCTTATCAGCGGGAGGGCCAGAGACCCAGTACTTC. As protein: CASSLSAGGPETQYF.

CDR3 nucleotide sequence: TGTGCCAGCAGCTCGAGACTAGCGCTGAGCACAGATACGCAGTATTTT. Translating it yields CASSSRLALSTDTQYF. The gene calls are TRBV5-4 and TRBJ2-3; 8 nucleotides line up with TRBD2. Trimming cost V 3 bases and J 0 bases; bases outside gene matches: 6. This CDR3 contains 16 residues. Germline CDR1 reads SGHNT; CDR2 reads YYREEE (reference sequence).

CDR3 amino acids: CASSYQGTSYEQYF. CDR3 nucleotides: TGTGCCAGCAGTTATCAGGGGACCTCCTACGAGCAGTACTTC. This sequence joins TRBV6-5 and TRBJ2-7; D is perhaps TRBD1 (6 bases). The CDR3 length is 14 residues. V shed 3 bases and J shed 0 bases, with 9 bases lying between them. Germline-derived CDR1 and CDR2 are MNHEY and SVGAGI.

This chain connects TRBV20-1 to TRBJ2-7; a possible D gene is TRBD2 (5 bases). Germline V gene lookup returns CDR1 DFQATT and CDR2 SNEGSKA (reference sequence). V was pared by 0 bases and J by 7 bases, with 7 bases between. The CDR3 runs 11 residues. The CDR3 protein is CSARDEGEQYF. Written as DNA, the CDR3 is TGCAGTGCTAGAGATGAGGGAGAGCAGTACTTC.

The chain carries TRBV7-9 and TRBJ2-7; 8 bases align to TRBD1. In germline, CDR1 is SEHNR, CDR2 FQNEAQ (reference sequence). Trimming removed 1 base from V and 0 bases from J; junction bases left unmatched: 2. CDR3 length equals 15 residues. The CDR3: CASSLGTGISYEQYF. For the CDR3, the DNA is TGTGCCAGCAGCTTAGGGACAGGGATCTCCTACGAGCAGTACTTC.

The chain links TRBV27 to TRBJ2-2; D perhaps matches TRBD1 (5 bases). The CDR3 has 14 amino acids. CDR1 and CDR2 (germline): MNHEY, SMNVEV (reference sequence). V lost 3 bases and J lost 2, with 7 bases in between. Here the CDR3 reads CASSLTANTGELFF. The CDR3 DNA sequence: TGTGCCAGCAGTTTGACAGCCAACACCGGGGAGCTGTTTTTT.

The chain carries TRBV6-1 and TRBJ1-5, with a possible D match to TRBD1 (5 bases). The germline CDR1 and CDR2 sequences are MNHNS and SASEGT. Trimming pared 7 bases from V and 2 bases from J, leaving 12 bases between. CDR3 length: 14 amino acids. The CDR3 sequence: CASKTARGNQPQHF. CDR3 DNA: TGTGCCAGCAAGACAGCTCGGGGCAATCAGCCCCAGCATTTT.

This clone was recorded once. This chain links TRBV5-4 with TRBJ2-3, with D perhaps TRBD1 or TRBD2 (5 bases each). This CDR3 is 12 amino acids long. CDR1 is SGHNT, CDR2 YYREEE, per germline (reference sequence). Trimming cost V 2 bases and J 7 bases, with 8 bases left between them. DNA for the CDR3: TGTGCCAGCAGCTTTGGGGGAAATACGCAGTATTTT. Translating gives CASSFGGNTQYF.

This clone is a singleton in its sample. This chain links TRBV29-1 with TRBJ1-5; 9 bases are shared with TRBD1. Germline V CDR1 and CDR2: SQVTM, ANQGSEA. The CDR3 totals 13 residues. V was pared by 7 bases and J by 4 bases, with 5 bases of the junction left unmatched. The CDR3 bases are TGCAGCGCCGGAGGACAGGGGAATCAGCCCCAGCATTTT. Protein sequence: CSAGGQGNQPQHF.

V usage is TRBV6-5 and J usage is TRBJ2-7; possibly TRBD1 for D (6 bases). The CDR3 runs to 13 residues. Germline lookup yields CDR1 MNHEY and CDR2 SVGAGI. V was cut by 0 bases and J by 4 bases, with 7 bases left in between. This CDR3 reads CASSYSQGYEQYF. The CDR3 DNA is TGTGCCAGCAGTTACTCACAGGGATACGAGCAGTACTTC.

V gene TRBV9 combines with J gene TRBJ2-5; possible D gene TRBD1, 6 bases. The germline V gene encodes CDR1 SGDLS and CDR2 YYNGEE. Trimming took 6 bases from V and 0 from J, leaving 15 bases between them. The CDR3 contains 15 residues. CDR3 bases: TGTGCCAGCACCTCACACGGACAGTACCAAGAGACCCAGTACTTC. Translating it yields CASTSHGQYQETQYF.

The gene calls are TRBV2 and TRBJ2-7; 13 bases agree with TRBD2. Germline trimming cut 5 bases from V and 2 bases from J; bases unmatched to any gene: 9. Per the germline V gene, CDR1 is SNHLY and CDR2 is FYNNEI. This CDR3 comprises 17 residues. The CDR3, as DNA: TGTGCCAGCAGTAATCCCGGACTAGCGGGGGCAACCTACGAGCAGTACTTC. Translation: CASSNPGLAGATYEQYF. The whole variable domain, remainder taken from reference TRBV2 and TRBJ2-7, is EPEVTQTPSHQVTQMGQEVILRCVPISNHLYFYWYRQILGQKVEFLVSFYNNEISEKSEIFDDQFSVERPDGSNFTLKIRSTKLEDSAMYFCASSNPGLAGATYEQYFGPGTRLTVT.